A selection of T cell receptor beta chains follows, all from one sample in a study of OX40 agonist ivuxolimab in advanced cancers. TCRdb keeps only in-frame clones here, not all; method: immunoSEQ multiplex PCR. The repertoire holds tens of thousands of clones, with around 85% as singletons. The sample in question was CD4+ or CD8+ T cells sorted from blood, obtained in a trial of the OX40 agonist ivuxolimab. Source of these receptors: an adult with an advanced solid tumor such as melanoma, head and neck, liver or kidney cancer. CDR3s include the opening cysteine and the closing phenylalanine or tryptophan. D genes are given only for firm matches. Size tells how often a clone was seen (once, few, many) or the class of an expanded clone, and some rows leave it out.

abundance: NA; d_gene: NA; v_gene: TRBV2; j_gene: TRBJ1-6; CDR3nt: TGTGCCGCGATAAGCTCCTATAATTCACCCCTCCACTTT; CDR3aa: CAAISSYNSPLHF
abundance: NA; d_gene: NA; v_gene: TRBV5-1; j_gene: TRBJ2-7; CDR3nt: TGCGCCAGCAGCCTGGCGCTCGGGTCAGGGGCCACCACCTACGAGCAGTACTTC; CDR3aa: CASSLALGSGATTYEQYF
abundance: NA; d_gene: NA; v_gene: TRBV7-2; j_gene: TRBJ2-5; CDR3nt: TGTGCCAGCAGCTTAGTCGGGGGCAGGGGAAGAGAGACCCAGTACTTC; CDR3aa: CASSLVGGRGRETQYF
abundance: NA; d_gene: NA; v_gene: TRBV7-2; j_gene: TRBJ1-5; CDR3nt: TGTGCCAGCAGCTTTACTTCCGGGGAGCCCCAGCATTTT; CDR3aa: CASSFTSGEPQHF
abundance: NA; d_gene: NA; v_gene: TRBV18; j_gene: TRBJ1-1; CDR3nt: TGTGCCAGCTCACCACTTGCGCCAGGGGATCCGAACACTGAAGCTTTCTTT; CDR3aa: CASSPLAPGDPNTEAFF
abundance: NA; d_gene: NA; v_gene: TRBV4-3; j_gene: TRBJ2-7; CDR3nt: TGCGCCAGCAGCCAAGGTTCGGACGTCCGTTCCTACGAGCAGTACTTC; CDR3aa: CASSQGSDVRSYEQYF
abundance: few; d_gene: NA; v_gene: TRBV28; j_gene: TRBJ1-5; CDR3nt: TGTGCCAGCAGTTTGAGGGGCTACAATCAGCCCCAGCATTTT; CDR3aa: CASSLRGYNQPQHF
abundance: NA; d_gene: NA; v_gene: TRBV6-1; j_gene: TRBJ1-6; CDR3nt: TGTGCCAGCAGTGATTATTCCTTATATAATTCACCCCTCCACTTT; CDR3aa: CASSDYSLYNSPLHF
abundance: NA; d_gene: NA; v_gene: TRBV14; j_gene: TRBJ2-3; CDR3nt: TGTGCCAGCAGCCAAGATCGAGGGGGGACACTGATTACTAGCACAGATACGCAGTATTTT; CDR3aa: CASSQDRGGTLITSTDTQYF
abundance: NA; d_gene: NA; v_gene: TRBV7-9; j_gene: TRBJ1-1; CDR3nt: TGTGCCAGCAGCTTACCCTCGGAGGTGACTGAAGCTTTCTTT; CDR3aa: CASSLPSEVTEAFF
abundance: NA; d_gene: NA; v_gene: TRBV19; j_gene: TRBJ1-2; CDR3nt: TGTGCCAGTAGTAAGTTGACCCCTTCCAGGGGCTACACCTTC; CDR3aa: CASSKLTPSRGYTF
abundance: NA; d_gene: NA; v_gene: TRBV13; j_gene: TRBJ1-3; CDR3nt: TGTGCCAGCAGCTTAATGTTAGGAAACACCATATATTTT; CDR3aa: CASSLMLGNTIYF
abundance: NA; d_gene: NA; v_gene: TRBV6-5; j_gene: TRBJ2-2; CDR3nt: TGTGCCAGCAGTCTACAGGGTTCGGTCACCGGGGAGCTGTTTTTT; CDR3aa: CASSLQGSVTGELFF
abundance: NA; d_gene: NA; v_gene: TRBV29-1; j_gene: TRBJ2-7; CDR3nt: TGCAGCGTTGAGACAAAGGGTGACGGCGAGCAGTACTTC; CDR3aa: CSVETKGDGEQYF
abundance: NA; d_gene: NA; v_gene: TRBV7-7; j_gene: TRBJ2-3; CDR3nt: TGTGCTAGCAGCTTTCAGGGAGGAAGCACAGATACGCAGTATTTT; CDR3aa: CASSFQGGSTDTQYF
abundance: NA; d_gene: TRBD1; v_gene: TRBV25-1; j_gene: TRBJ1-2; CDR3nt: TGTGCCAGCAGTGGGGACAGTTATGGCTACACCTTC; CDR3aa: CASSGDSYGYTF
abundance: NA; d_gene: NA; v_gene: TRBV10-2; j_gene: TRBJ2-1; CDR3nt: TGCGCCAGCAGTGTCCTGGGGGACCCCTACAATGAGCAGTTCTTC; CDR3aa: CASSVLGDPYNEQFF
abundance: NA; d_gene: TRBD1; v_gene: TRBV6-6; j_gene: TRBJ2-5; CDR3nt: TGTGCCAGCAGCGCCGACAGGGTGGAGACCCAGTACTTC; CDR3aa: CASSADRVETQYF
abundance: NA; d_gene: TRBD1; v_gene: TRBV5-8; j_gene: TRBJ2-2; CDR3nt: TGTGCCAGCAGCTTGGGTCCCGGGACAGGGACGACCGGGGAGCTGTTTTTT; CDR3aa: CASSLGPGTGTTGELFF
abundance: once; d_gene: NA; v_gene: TRBV10-3; j_gene: TRBJ1-2; CDR3nt: TGTGCCATCAGTGGGACGAGCTATGGCTACACCTTC; CDR3aa: CAISGTSYGYTF
abundance: NA; d_gene: TRBD1; v_gene: TRBV28; j_gene: TRBJ2-2; CDR3nt: TGTGCCACGGAGACAGGGCGGAAGGCCGGGGAGCTGTTTTTT; CDR3aa: CATETGRKAGELFF
abundance: NA; d_gene: TRBD1; v_gene: TRBV27; j_gene: TRBJ1-1; CDR3nt: TGTGCCAGCAGTTCCCAGCGGAACAGGGGGCCGAACACTGAAGCTTTCTTT; CDR3aa: CASSSQRNRGPNTEAFF
abundance: NA; d_gene: TRBD1; v_gene: TRBV7-8; j_gene: TRBJ1-5; CDR3nt: TGTGCCAGCAGCTTTAGGACAGGGTCCTCCCCCCAGCCCCAGCATTTT; CDR3aa: CASSFRTGSSPQPQHF
abundance: medium-sized; d_gene: NA; v_gene: TRBV7-9; j_gene: TRBJ1-3; CDR3nt: TGTGCCTTCTCCGCGGGGGTTACTGGAAACACCATATATTTT; CDR3aa: CAFSAGVTGNTIYF
abundance: NA; d_gene: NA; v_gene: TRBV4-3; j_gene: TRBJ1-2; CDR3nt: TGCGCCAGCAGCCAAGGTCTTACCTTTGACTATGGCTACACCTTC; CDR3aa: CASSQGLTFDYGYTF
abundance: NA; d_gene: NA; v_gene: TRBV4-3; j_gene: TRBJ2-5; CDR3nt: TGCGCCAGCAGCCAAGGACAGGGAGGCGGGGAGACCCAGTACTTC; CDR3aa: CASSQGQGGGETQYF
abundance: NA; d_gene: NA; v_gene: TRBV6-5; j_gene: TRBJ1-2; CDR3nt: TGTGCCAGCAGCGACACAGGATTCTATGGCTACACCTTC; CDR3aa: CASSDTGFYGYTF
abundance: NA; d_gene: NA; v_gene: TRBV5-1; j_gene: TRBJ1-4; CDR3nt: TGCGCCAGCAGCTCAGAGCCAGAGGAAAAACTGTTTTTT; CDR3aa: CASSSEPEEKLFF
abundance: NA; d_gene: NA; v_gene: TRBV19; j_gene: TRBJ1-5; CDR3nt: TGTGCCAGTAGGAAAGGGAATAGCAATCAGCCCCAGCATTTT; CDR3aa: CASRKGNSNQPQHF
abundance: NA; d_gene: NA; v_gene: TRBV5-1; j_gene: TRBJ2-3; CDR3nt: TGCGCCAGCAGCTTGGATGTCGCTGCCCCAGATACGCAGTATTTT; CDR3aa: CASSLDVAAPDTQYF
abundance: NA; d_gene: NA; v_gene: TRBV15; j_gene: TRBJ2-7; CDR3nt: TGTGCCACCAGCAGGTACGGGACTTCGAGCTCCTACGAGCAGTACTTC; CDR3aa: CATSRYGTSSSYEQYF
abundance: few; d_gene: NA; v_gene: TRBV16; j_gene: TRBJ2-2; CDR3nt: TGTGCCAGCAGCCAATCCGGCCGGGAGCTGTTTTTT; CDR3aa: CASSQSGRELFF
abundance: NA; d_gene: NA; v_gene: TRBV5-1; j_gene: TRBJ1-2; CDR3nt: TGCGCCAGCAGTCCCCAGGGTAGGGGAGTCTATGGCTACACCTTC; CDR3aa: CASSPQGRGVYGYTF
abundance: few; d_gene: NA; v_gene: TRBV7-2; j_gene: TRBJ1-6; CDR3nt: TGTGCCAGCAGCCCCTTGTTTGATTCACCCCTCCACTTT; CDR3aa: CASSPLFDSPLHF
abundance: NA; d_gene: NA; v_gene: TRBV11-2; j_gene: TRBJ1-3; CDR3nt: TGTGCCAGCAGCTTACATGTGGATTTGGGAAACACCATATATTTT; CDR3aa: CASSLHVDLGNTIYF
abundance: NA; d_gene: TRBD1; v_gene: TRBV6-1; j_gene: TRBJ2-5; CDR3nt: TGTGCCAGCAGACCTCGGACAGGGCTTCAAGAGACCCAGTACTTC; CDR3aa: CASRPRTGLQETQYF
abundance: NA; d_gene: NA; v_gene: TRBV5-4; j_gene: TRBJ2-5; CDR3nt: TGTGCCAGCAGCAGGGCCGGTGGAGAGACCCAGTACTTC; CDR3aa: CASSRAGGETQYF
abundance: NA; d_gene: TRBD1; v_gene: TRBV7-2; j_gene: TRBJ2-7; CDR3nt: TGTGCCAGCAGCTTGGACAGGGGGAGTTTATACGAGCAGTACTTC; CDR3aa: CASSLDRGSLYEQYF
abundance: once; d_gene: NA; v_gene: TRBV4-3; j_gene: TRBJ1-5; CDR3nt: TGCGCCAGCAGCCAAGATAAGGGCCAGGCTAACCAGCCCCAGCATTTT; CDR3aa: CASSQDKGQANQPQHF
abundance: NA; d_gene: NA; v_gene: TRBV2; j_gene: TRBJ2-1; CDR3nt: TGTGCCAGCAGTCCGATTCCGGGGGCCGGGAACAATGAGCAGTTCTTC; CDR3aa: CASSPIPGAGNNEQFF
abundance: NA; d_gene: TRBD1; v_gene: TRBV15; j_gene: TRBJ1-1; CDR3nt: TGTGCCACCAGACCCGGGGACAGCTTGAACACTGAAGCTTTCTTT; CDR3aa: CATRPGDSLNTEAFF
abundance: NA; d_gene: TRBD1; v_gene: TRBV18; j_gene: TRBJ1-2; CDR3nt: TGTGCCAGCTCAGAAACAGGGGGCTATGGCTACACCTTC; CDR3aa: CASSETGGYGYTF
abundance: NA; d_gene: TRBD1; v_gene: TRBV2; j_gene: TRBJ1-2; CDR3nt: TGTGCCAGCAGTGGTTTCCAGGGGGCTGAAGGCTACACCTTC; CDR3aa: CASSGFQGAEGYTF
abundance: NA; d_gene: TRBD1; v_gene: TRBV5-8; j_gene: TRBJ1-2; CDR3nt: TGTGCCAGCAGCCCCCGGGACAGGAACTATGGCTACACCTTC; CDR3aa: CASSPRDRNYGYTF
abundance: NA; d_gene: NA; v_gene: TRBV10-1; j_gene: TRBJ1-3; CDR3nt: TGCGCCAGCAGTGAGTCGGGGGGATCTGGAAACACCATATATTTT; CDR3aa: CASSESGGSGNTIYF
abundance: NA; d_gene: NA; v_gene: TRBV9; j_gene: TRBJ2-3; CDR3nt: TGTGCCAGCAGCGTCAAAGGGGTCGAGACAGATACGCAGTATTTT; CDR3aa: CASSVKGVETDTQYF
abundance: once; d_gene: TRBD2; v_gene: TRBV7-7; j_gene: TRBJ2-7; CDR3nt: TGTGCCAGCAGCTTAGACGGGGGGAACTCCTACGAGCAGTACTTC; CDR3aa: CASSLDGGNSYEQYF
abundance: NA; d_gene: TRBD1; v_gene: TRBV5-4; j_gene: TRBJ1-2; CDR3nt: TGTGCCAGCACCACACAGGGGGCGAGAAACTATGGCTACACCTTC; CDR3aa: CASTTQGARNYGYTF
abundance: NA; d_gene: TRBD1; v_gene: TRBV2; j_gene: TRBJ2-3; CDR3nt: TGTGCCAGCGATAGACAGGGGGGGACAGATACGCAGTATTTT; CDR3aa: CASDRQGGTDTQYF
abundance: NA; d_gene: NA; v_gene: TRBV4-3; j_gene: TRBJ2-4; CDR3nt: TGCGCCAGCAGCCAAGATGGCCTACCGCCCCTAAACATTCAGTACTTC; CDR3aa: CASSQDGLPPLNIQYF
abundance: once; d_gene: NA; v_gene: TRBV19; j_gene: TRBJ2-3; CDR3nt: TGTGCCAGTAGTATCCCCTCCGGGACAGATACGCAGTATTTT; CDR3aa: CASSIPSGTDTQYF
abundance: NA; d_gene: TRBD1; v_gene: TRBV4-3; j_gene: TRBJ1-2; CDR3nt: TGCGCCAGCAGCCAAGATGGAGGGGGCCGCTATGGCTACACCTTC; CDR3aa: CASSQDGGGRYGYTF
abundance: NA; d_gene: NA; v_gene: TRBV27; j_gene: TRBJ2-3; CDR3nt: TGTGCCAGCAGTTTCCTAGCTTCTAGCACAGATACGCAGTATTTT; CDR3aa: CASSFLASSTDTQYF
abundance: few; d_gene: NA; v_gene: TRBV7-8; j_gene: TRBJ1-6; CDR3nt: TGTGCCAGCAGCTCTCGGGTGTTAGCCCTCCACTTT; CDR3aa: CASSSRVLALHF
abundance: NA; d_gene: NA; v_gene: TRBV7-2; j_gene: TRBJ2-3; CDR3nt: TGTGCCAGCAGCTTCCGGGCAGGGACAGATACGCAGTATTTT; CDR3aa: CASSFRAGTDTQYF
abundance: NA; d_gene: NA; v_gene: TRBV5-4; j_gene: TRBJ2-5; CDR3nt: TGTGCCAGCAGCTTGTCCCTGGACACCCACCAAGAGACCCAGTACTTC; CDR3aa: CASSLSLDTHQETQYF
abundance: NA; d_gene: NA; v_gene: TRBV27; j_gene: TRBJ1-4; CDR3nt: TGTGCCAGCAGTTTATCGAGGGCAGGGTCTGGGGGTGCGAAAAAACTGTTTTTT; CDR3aa: CASSLSRAGSGGAKKLFF